Listed below are T cell receptor beta chains from one sample, sequenced in a study of blood T cell repertoires in COVID-19. Profiling relied on immunoSEQ multiplex PCR, and the TCRdb table lists in-frame clones only, not all of them. Found here are a few hundred thousand clones, 84% of them singletons; the top ten hold 1.4%. What was sequenced was peripheral blood. The receptors originated from a woman in her thirties or forties who had recovered from COVID-19. CDR3s include the opening cysteine and the closing phenylalanine or tryptophan. A D gene is named only where the DNA matches it firmly. The listing skips clone size in some rows; elsewhere it reads once, few, many or a size class.

clone_size j_call v_call d_call cdr3_nt cdr3_aa
. TRBJ2-3 TRBV19 TRBD1 TGTGCCAGTAGTGAGACAGGGGCAGATACGCAGTATTTT CASSETGADTQYF
. TRBJ2-2 TRBV5-6 . TGTGCCAGCGCGGCGGCACTTAACACCGGGGAGCTGTTTTTT CASAAALNTGELFF
. TRBJ2-7 TRBV19 TRBD1 TGTGCCGGGAGGACAGGGTTTCCGTCCGAGCAGTACTTC CAGRTGFPSEQYF
few TRBJ2-2 TRBV19 TRBD2 TGTGCCAGTAGTAAACTTGCGGGGACTAGTTTTGTCGGGGAGCTGTTTTTT CASSKLAGTSFVGELFF
. TRBJ1-6 TRBV5-4 . TGTGCCAGCAGCCAGAGACTGACAGGCGCGGTGTCACCCCTCCACTTT CASSQRLTGAVSPLHF
. TRBJ1-2 TRBV28 . TGTGCCAGCAGCCCCAGTCATGGCTACACCTTC CASSPSHGYTF
. TRBJ1-1 TRBV12-3/TRBV12-4 TRBD1 TGTGCCAGCAGTAACACAGGGGACACTGAAGCTTTCTTT CASSNTGDTEAFF
. TRBJ1-1 TRBV11-3 . TGTGCCAGCAGCTATCAGGGATCGGACACTGAAGCTTTCTTT CASSYQGSDTEAFF
. TRBJ2-3 TRBV7-9 . TGTGCCAGCAGCCCTACACAGGTGCCAGATACGCAGTATTTT CASSPTQVPDTQYF
. TRBJ2-3 TRBV3-1/TRBV3-2 TRBD2 TGTGCCAGCAGCCAAGATTCGGCTAGCGGGGGCACAGATACGCAGTATTTT CASSQDSASGGTDTQYF
. TRBJ1-6 TRBV7-2 TRBD1 TGTGCCAGCAGCACACGGACAGGGGCTCTCCCTATGGGGAATTCACCCCTCCACTTT CASSTRTGALPMGNSPLHF
. TRBJ2-2 TRBV10-3 TRBD1 TGTGCCATCAGGCCTGGACAGGTCACCGGGGAGCTGTTTTTT CAIRPGQVTGELFF
. TRBJ2-7 TRBV9 . TGTGCCAGCAGCGGCGGTGGGTCCGAGCAGTACTTC CASSGGGSEQYF
. TRBJ2-1 TRBV7-9 . TGTGCCAGCAGCTTATGGACAGTCTCCTACAATGAGCAGTTCTTC CASSLWTVSYNEQFF
. TRBJ2-1 TRBV5-1 . TGCGCCAGCAGCTTGGTGGGGGGCTCCTACAATGAGCAGTTCTTC CASSLVGGSYNEQFF
. TRBJ1-2 TRBV28 . TGTGCCAGCAGTTCCCCAACAGGATGGGACTATGGCTACACCTTC CASSSPTGWDYGYTF
. TRBJ2-3 TRBV7-9 . TGTGCCAGCAACTCGGTGGTCACCGCAGATACGCAGTATTTT CASNSVVTADTQYF
few TRBJ1-2 TRBV6-1 . TGTGCCAGCAGTGAGCAGGGGTTTGGTGACTATGGCTACACCTTC CASSEQGFGDYGYTF
. TRBJ1-5 TRBV9 . TGTGCCAGCAGCGCCTCGGGGGGCAATCAGCCCCAGCATTTT CASSASGGNQPQHF
. TRBJ2-1 TRBV19 . TGTGCCAGTAGTATAGAGAGTTCGCGGTTCGACAATGAGCAGTTCTTC CASSIESSRFDNEQFF
. TRBJ2-5 TRBV4-3 TRBD1 TGCGCCAGCAGCCAAGTAGCTTCAGGGGGCTCCAACTTC CASSQVASGGSNF
. TRBJ2-1 TRBV11-2 TRBD2 TGTGCCAGCAGCTTATTTCTAGCGGCATACAATGAGCAGTTCTTC CASSLFLAAYNEQFF
. TRBJ2-3 TRBV9 TRBD2 TGTGCCAGCAGCACCGGGACTAGCGGGGGGAGGACAGATACGCAGTATTTT CASSTGTSGGRTDTQYF
. TRBJ2-5 TRBV12-3/TRBV12-4 . TGTGCCAGCACCCTGAGAGAGACCCAGTACTTC CASTLRETQYF
. TRBJ2-3 TRBV7-2 . TGTGCCAGCAGCCCCCAGGACAGCACCCACACAGATACGCAGTATTTT CASSPQDSTHTDTQYF
. TRBJ2-5 TRBV4-3 TRBD1 TGCGCCAGCAGCCAAGGACAGGGAGCCGAGACCCAGTACTTC CASSQGQGAETQYF
. TRBJ2-7 TRBV11-3 . TGTGCCAGCAGCTTAAGCCGGGGAACTTACGAGCAGTACTTC CASSLSRGTYEQYF
. TRBJ2-1 TRBV29-1 . TGCAGCGTCGTTGAGATATGGGCGGGGGCCCTCTACAATGAGCAGTTCTTC CSVVEIWAGALYNEQFF
. TRBJ1-4 TRBV6-5 TRBD1 TGTGCCAGCAGCGGACAGGGGGCTGCGGATGAAAAACTGTTTTTT CASSGQGAADEKLFF
. TRBJ2-3 TRBV7-6 . TGTGCCAGCAGCTTAGTTGAGGGCAGGGATACGCAGTATTTT CASSLVEGRDTQYF
once TRBJ1-2 TRBV6-1 TRBD1 TGTGCCAGCAGTGATCAGGGGGCTCTCAACGGCTACACCTTC CASSDQGALNGYTF
. TRBJ2-7 TRBV3-1/TRBV3-2 . TGTGCCAGCAGCCGTAAAAACGAGGGACAGTACTTC CASSRKNEGQYF
. TRBJ1-5 TRBV7-2 . TGTGCCAGCAGCACGGACAGTCTCAATCAGCCCCAGCATTTT CASSTDSLNQPQHF
. TRBJ2-7 TRBV7-2 TRBD1 TGTGCCAGCGCGCCGGGACAGCCAGTCTCGGAGCAGTACTTC CASAPGQPVSEQYF
. TRBJ2-1 TRBV3-1/TRBV3-2 . TGTGCCAGCAGCCAAGATGTTATTAACAATGAGCAGTTCTTC CASSQDVINNEQFF
. TRBJ2-1 TRBV3-1/TRBV3-2 TRBD2 TGTGCCAGCAGCCAAGATCGCGGGAGCGGGGTAAACAATGAGCAGTTCTTC CASSQDRGSGVNNEQFF
. TRBJ1-5 TRBV2 . TGTGCCAGCGATGCAGTCAGTGGTAGCAATCAGCCCCAGCATTTT CASDAVSGSNQPQHF
. TRBJ1-5 TRBV5-6 . TGTGCCAGCAGCCTTAGACAGAATAGCAATCAGCCCCAGCATTTT CASSLRQNSNQPQHF
. TRBJ2-1 TRBV24-1 . TGTGCCACCAGTGACGCCGGGACTCCCCCGAGCAATGAGCAGTTCTTC CATSDAGTPPSNEQFF
. TRBJ2-7 TRBV30 TRBD1 TGTGCCTGGAGTAGAACAGGGGTTTTGGACGAGCAGTACTTC CAWSRTGVLDEQYF
. TRBJ1-1 TRBV6-5 TRBD1 TGTGCCAGCAGTACTCTACAGGGGGTGGTTGAAGCTTTCTTT CASSTLQGVVEAFF
. TRBJ2-3 TRBV18 . TGTGCCAGCTCACCAGCGGGGGCCACAGATACGCAGTATTTT CASSPAGATDTQYF
. TRBJ2-3 TRBV19 TRBD2 TGTGCCAGTAGTCAGACTAGCGGGGGGGCAGATACGCAGTATTTT CASSQTSGGADTQYF
. TRBJ2-1 TRBV28 TRBD1 TGTGCCAGCATAGCACAGGGGCCGTACAATGAGCAGTTCTTC CASIAQGPYNEQFF
. TRBJ1-2 TRBV3-1/TRBV3-2 . TGTGCCAGCAGCCAAGGTTTGACGACACATTTCGGCTACACCTTC CASSQGLTTHFGYTF
. TRBJ1-3 TRBV28 . TGTGCCAGCATAAACTCTGGAAACACCATATATTTT CASINSGNTIYF
. TRBJ1-2 TRBV27 . TGTGCCAGCAGTTTATCGCAGGGCATTGGCTACACCTTC CASSLSQGIGYTF
. TRBJ1-2 TRBV29-1 . TGCAGCGTTGAAGGGGCACAGGGAGAGGAGGACTACACCTTC CSVEGAQGEEDYTF
. TRBJ1-2 TRBV4-3 TRBD1 TGCGCCAGCAGCCAAGCCGGGACAAGAGTTGGGACAGACTATGGCTACACCTTC CASSQAGTRVGTDYGYTF
few TRBJ2-7 TRBV2 TRBD1 TGTGCCAGCAGTGAAGGAATGTCGGGACAGGGTCTCTTC CASSEGMSGQGLF
. TRBJ2-1 TRBV7-6 . TGTGCCAGCAGCCCTACTTCCTACAATGAGCAGTTCTTC CASSPTSYNEQFF
few TRBJ1-2 TRBV24-1 . TGTGCCACCAGCCCCGGGACGGGGGTTGGCTACACCTTC CATSPGTGVGYTF
many TRBJ1-5 TRBV6-1 TRBD1 TGTGCCAGCAGTGGACACTCCTGGACAGGGGCCCGAAATCAGCCCCAGCATTTT CASSGHSWTGARNQPQHF
. TRBJ2-3 TRBV5-3 . TGTGCCAGAAGCTTGGGTCCCCATACAGATACGCAGTATTTT CARSLGPHTDTQYF
once TRBJ1-2 TRBV7-2 . TGTGCCAGCAGCTTCGGGGACTATGGCTACACCTTC CASSFGDYGYTF